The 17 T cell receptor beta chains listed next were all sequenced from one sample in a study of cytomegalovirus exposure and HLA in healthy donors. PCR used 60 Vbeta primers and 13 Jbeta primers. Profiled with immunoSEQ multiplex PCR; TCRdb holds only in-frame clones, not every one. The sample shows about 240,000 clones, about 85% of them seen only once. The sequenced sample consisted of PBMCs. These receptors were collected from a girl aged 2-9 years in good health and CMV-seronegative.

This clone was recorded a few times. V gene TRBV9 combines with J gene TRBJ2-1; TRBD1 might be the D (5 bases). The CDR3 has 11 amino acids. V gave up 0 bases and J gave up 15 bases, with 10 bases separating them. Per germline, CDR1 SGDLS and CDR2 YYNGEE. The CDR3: CASSVGQTPFF. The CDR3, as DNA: TGTGCCAGCAGCGTAGGACAGACTCCGTTCTTC.

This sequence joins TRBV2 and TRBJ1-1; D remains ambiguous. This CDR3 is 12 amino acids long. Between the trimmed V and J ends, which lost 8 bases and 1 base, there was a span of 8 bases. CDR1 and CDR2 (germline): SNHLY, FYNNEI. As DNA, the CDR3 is TGTGCCAGCGTGCGCGCGAACACTGAAGCTTTCTTT. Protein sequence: CASVRANTEAFF. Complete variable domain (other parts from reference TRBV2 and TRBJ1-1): EPEVTQTPSHQVTQMGQEVILRCVPISNHLYFYWYRQILGQKVEFLVSFYNNEISEKSEIFDDQFSVERPDGSNFTLKIRSTKLEDSAMYFCASVRANTEAFFGQGTRLTVV.

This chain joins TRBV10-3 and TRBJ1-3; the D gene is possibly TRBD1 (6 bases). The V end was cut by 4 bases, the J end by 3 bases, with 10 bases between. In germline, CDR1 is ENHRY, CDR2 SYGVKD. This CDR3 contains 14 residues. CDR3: CAISGTGNGNTIYF. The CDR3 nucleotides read TGTGCCATCAGTGGTACAGGGAATGGAAACACCATATATTTT.

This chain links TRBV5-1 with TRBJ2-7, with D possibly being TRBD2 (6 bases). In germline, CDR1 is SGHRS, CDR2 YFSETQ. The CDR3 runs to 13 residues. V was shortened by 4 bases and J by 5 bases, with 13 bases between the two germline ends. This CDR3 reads CASSTGGGNEQYF. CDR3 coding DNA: TGCGCCAGCAGCACGGGCGGAGGGAACGAGCAGTACTTC.

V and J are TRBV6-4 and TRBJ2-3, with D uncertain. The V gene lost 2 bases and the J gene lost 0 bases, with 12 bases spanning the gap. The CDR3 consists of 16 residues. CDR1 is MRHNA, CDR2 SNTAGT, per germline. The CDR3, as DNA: TGTGCCAGCAGTGACCGATATCCGACTAGCACAGATACGCAGTATTTT. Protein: CASSDRYPTSTDTQYF.

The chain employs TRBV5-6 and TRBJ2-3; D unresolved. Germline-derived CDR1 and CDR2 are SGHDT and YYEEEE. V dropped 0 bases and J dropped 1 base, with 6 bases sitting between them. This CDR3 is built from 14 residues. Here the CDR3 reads CASSLVGRTDTQYF. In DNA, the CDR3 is TGTGCCAGCAGCTTGGTTGGGCGCACAGATACGCAGTATTTT.

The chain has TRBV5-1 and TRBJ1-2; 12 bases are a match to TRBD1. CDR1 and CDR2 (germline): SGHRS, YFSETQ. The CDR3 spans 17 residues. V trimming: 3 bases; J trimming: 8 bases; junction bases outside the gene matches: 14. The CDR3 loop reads CASSSSTGTGGAWGYTF. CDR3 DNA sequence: TGCGCCAGCAGCTCCTCAACCGGGACAGGGGGCGCGTGGGGCTACACCTTC.

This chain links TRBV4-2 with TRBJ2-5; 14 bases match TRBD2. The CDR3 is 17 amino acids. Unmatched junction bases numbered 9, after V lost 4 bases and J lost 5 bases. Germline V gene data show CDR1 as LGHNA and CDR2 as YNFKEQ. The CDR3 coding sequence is TGTGCCAGCAGCCCCAGACTAGCGGGGGGGCGTTGGGAGACCCAGTACTTC. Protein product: CASSPRLAGGRWETQYF.

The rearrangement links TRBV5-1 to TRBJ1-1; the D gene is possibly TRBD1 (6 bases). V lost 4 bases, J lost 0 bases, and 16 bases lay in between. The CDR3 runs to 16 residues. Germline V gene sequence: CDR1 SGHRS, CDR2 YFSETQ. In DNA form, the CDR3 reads TGCGCCAGCAGCCAAACGACCGGGACACTGAACACTGAAGCTTTCTTT. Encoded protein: CASSQTTGTLNTEAFF.

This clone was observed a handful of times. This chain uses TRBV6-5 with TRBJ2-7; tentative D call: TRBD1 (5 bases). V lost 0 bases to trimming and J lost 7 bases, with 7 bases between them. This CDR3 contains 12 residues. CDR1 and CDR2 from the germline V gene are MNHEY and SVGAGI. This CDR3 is CASSYSQGEQYF. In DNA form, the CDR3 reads TGTGCCAGCAGTTACTCCCAGGGTGAGCAGTACTTC.

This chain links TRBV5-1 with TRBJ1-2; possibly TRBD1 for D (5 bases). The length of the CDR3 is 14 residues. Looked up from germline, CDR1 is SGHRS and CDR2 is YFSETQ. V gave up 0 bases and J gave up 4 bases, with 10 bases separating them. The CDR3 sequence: CASSLGPDSYGYTF. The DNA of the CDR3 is TGCGCCAGCAGCTTGGGCCCAGACAGCTATGGCTACACCTTC.

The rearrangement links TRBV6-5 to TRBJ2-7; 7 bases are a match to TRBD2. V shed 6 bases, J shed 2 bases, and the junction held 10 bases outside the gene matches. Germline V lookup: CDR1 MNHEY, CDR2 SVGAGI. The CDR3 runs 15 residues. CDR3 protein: CASRGRASGPYEQYF. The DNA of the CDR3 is TGTGCCAGCAGGGGACGGGCTAGCGGACCCTACGAGCAGTACTTC.

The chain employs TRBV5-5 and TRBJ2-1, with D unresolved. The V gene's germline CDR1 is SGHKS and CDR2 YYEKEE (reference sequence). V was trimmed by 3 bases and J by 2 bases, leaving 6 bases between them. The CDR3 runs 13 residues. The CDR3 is CASSYGAYNEQFF. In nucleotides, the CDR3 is TGTGCCAGCAGCTACGGAGCCTACAATGAGCAGTTCTTC.

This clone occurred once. CDR3 amino acids: CASSPTAANTGELFF. The CDR3 nucleotides are TGTGCCAGCAGCCCGACGGCGGCAAACACCGGGGAGCTGTTTTTT. The chain is built from TRBV7-9 and TRBJ2-2; unclear D gene. The V and J ends lost 5 bases and 2 bases respectively, with 12 bases between them. CDR3 length equals 15 residues. Germline V gene lookup returns CDR1 SEHNR and CDR2 FQNEAQ (reference sequence).

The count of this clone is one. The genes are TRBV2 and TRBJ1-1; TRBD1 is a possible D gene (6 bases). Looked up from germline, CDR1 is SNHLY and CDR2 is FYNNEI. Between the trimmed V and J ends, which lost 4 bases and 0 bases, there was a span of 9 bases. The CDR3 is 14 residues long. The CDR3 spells CASSGTDMNTEAFF. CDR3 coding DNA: TGTGCCAGCAGTGGGACAGACATGAACACTGAAGCTTTCTTT. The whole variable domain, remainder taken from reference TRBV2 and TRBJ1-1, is EPEVTQTPSHQVTQMGQEVILRCVPISNHLYFYWYRQILGQKVEFLVSFYNNEISEKSEIFDDQFSVERPDGSNFTLKIRSTKLEDSAMYFCASSGTDMNTEAFFGQGTRLTVV.

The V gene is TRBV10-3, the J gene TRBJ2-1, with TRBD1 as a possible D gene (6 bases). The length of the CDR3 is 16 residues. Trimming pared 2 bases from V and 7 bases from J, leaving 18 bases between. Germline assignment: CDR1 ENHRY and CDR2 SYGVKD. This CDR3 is CAISEPPAPGVNEQFF. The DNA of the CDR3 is TGTGCCATCAGTGAGCCCCCGGCCCCAGGGGTGAATGAGCAGTTCTTC.

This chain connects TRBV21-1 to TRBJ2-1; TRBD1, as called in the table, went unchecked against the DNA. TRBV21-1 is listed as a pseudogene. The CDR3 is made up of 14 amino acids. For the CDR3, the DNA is TGTGCCAGCCCCGGGACAGGACAAGGGAATGAGCAGTTCTTC. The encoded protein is CASPGTGQGNEQFF.